These 25 T cell receptor beta chains were sequenced from one sample in a study of T-cell reconstitution after alpha-beta-depleted transplantation in children (dated by TCRdb to the mid-2010s). Libraries came from PCR. Sequencing was carried out with an Illumina HiSeq 2500. TCR libraries were prepared with molecular barcoding, using unique molecular identifiers to normalize TCRbeta repertoire quantification. Using fastp at Q25 and MiXCR, TCRdb reprocessed the public reads and kept productive beta chains. Rows are combined by CDR3 protein, so each entry shows the most common genes and DNA. The sample table holds some 75,000 distinct CDR3 sequences, of which approximately 7.4% were seen once. The leading ten clones occupy around 2.5% of the sample. The sample was PBMCs from the stem cell graft donor, taken from the stem cell graft. The receptors here all came from a human donor who donated a stem cell graft to a child with acute lymphoblastic leukemia.

This clonotype was seen only a few times. The gene calls are TRBV13 and TRBJ2-1, with D perhaps TRBD2 (5 bases). The germline V gene encodes CDR1 PRHDT and CDR2 FYEKMQ (reference sequence). This CDR3 comprises 14 residues. Trimming stripped 8 bases from V and 4 bases from J, with 15 bases between. The CDR3 DNA follows: TGTGCCAGCGTTATGAGCGGAAATTACAATGAGCAGTTCTTC. Translation gives CASVMSGNYNEQFF. Drawing the rest from reference TRBV13 and TRBJ2-1, the complete variable domain is AAGVIQSPRHLIKEKRETATLKCYPIPRHDTVYWYQQGPGQDPQFLISFYEKMQSDKGSIPDRFSAQQFSDYHSELNMSSLELGDSALYFCASVMSGNYNEQFFGPGTRLTVL.

The V and J genes are TRBV7-4 and TRBJ2-7; 8 nucleotides align to TRBD1. The CDR3 runs to 15 residues. CDR1 SGHVT and CDR2 SQSDAQ come from the germline V gene. V lost 6 bases, J lost 3 bases, and 10 bases stayed unmatched. The CDR3 reads CASRRQGPECYEQYF. In DNA, the CDR3 is TGTGCCAGCAGACGACAGGGGCCGGAGTGCTACGAGCAGTACTTC.

In its sample, this clonotype was seen a few times. This chain links TRBV10-3 with TRBJ2-7; D perhaps matches TRBD1 (6 bases). Trimming removed 5 bases from V and 5 bases from J, with 10 bases in between. The CDR3 runs 12 residues. Germline CDR1 ENHRY, CDR2 SYGVKD. In DNA, the CDR3 is TGTGCCATCAGTCCTGGACAGCACGAGCAGTACTTC. It codes for CAISPGQHEQYF.

This clonotype was seen more than once but under ten times. The V and J genes are TRBV12-3 or TRBV12-4 and TRBJ1-1, with 10 nucleotides matching TRBD1. This CDR3 contains 15 residues. V lost 3 bases, J lost 7 bases, and 8 bases stayed unmatched. CDR3 region: CASSFFRQGANEAFF. CDR3 nucleotide sequence: TGTGCCAGCAGTTTCTTCCGACAGGGGGCTAATGAAGCTTTCTTT.

This clonotype was picked up many times. This chain links TRBV20-1 with TRBJ2-3, with TRBD2 matching over 8 bases. The V gene end was trimmed by 1 base and the J gene end by 0 bases; junction bases not matched to a gene: 9. The CDR3 runs 17 residues. Per the germline V gene, CDR1 is DFQATT and CDR2 is SNEGSKA (reference sequence). CDR3 nucleotides: TGCAGTGCTAGAGGCTCCGGGGGGGCCTCTAGCACAGATACGCAGTATTTT. Its protein product is CSARGSGGASSTDTQYF.

This chain joins TRBV12-3 or TRBV12-4 and TRBJ1-2; 7 bases are a match to TRBD1. The CDR3 runs 15 residues. V gave up 5 bases and J gave up 4 bases; unmatched junction bases: 10. The CDR3 loop is CASSQSGGQIYGYTF. The CDR3 bases are TGTGCCAGCAGTCAGTCCGGGGGACAGATCTATGGCTACACCTTC.

This clonotype came up many times. V is TRBV27 and J is TRBJ1-1; 7 bases are a match to TRBD1. V trimming: 3 bases; J trimming: 9 bases; junction bases outside the gene matches: 7. The CDR3 is made up of 13 amino acids. Germline lookup yields CDR1 MNHEY and CDR2 SMNVEV (reference sequence). CDR3 region: CASSLGRQGQAFF. DNA of the CDR3: TGTGCCAGCAGTTTGGGCCGACAGGGCCAAGCTTTCTTT.

This clonotype was seen a handful of times. J is TRBJ2-7 and V is TRBV5-1; D perhaps matches TRBD2 (6 bases). Germline V gene sequence: CDR1 SGHRS, CDR2 YFSETQ. Deletions cut 4 bases from V and 3 bases from J, with 20 bases between. The CDR3 loop spans 16 amino acids. The CDR3, as DNA: TGCGCCAGCAGCCCCTGGAGGAGGGCGATCCTCTACGAGCAGTACTTC. Residues: CASSPWRRAILYEQYF.

This rearrangement joins TRBV11-2 to TRBJ2-1; D is undetermined. This CDR3 contains 14 residues. The ends were cut back, 1 base at V and 2 bases at J, with 6 bases in the middle. Germline assignment: CDR1 SGHAT and CDR2 FQNNGV. The CDR3 region is CASSLGATYNEQFF. CDR3 nucleotide sequence: TGTGCCAGCAGCTTAGGGGCTACCTACAATGAGCAGTTCTTC.

This clonotype was seen a few times. The CDR3 region has the DNA TGCAGCGTTGATGACAGGGGGTCGGGTGGCTACACCTTC. This gives the protein CSVDDRGSGGYTF. The chain carries TRBV29-1 and TRBJ1-2; 9 bases are a match to TRBD1. The length of the CDR3 is 13 residues. The germline V gene has CDR1 SQVTM and CDR2 ANQGSEA. V shed 3 bases and J 7 bases; nucleotides not matched to a gene: 6.

This clonotype was seen ten or more times. This rearrangement joins TRBV20-1 to TRBJ2-1, with TRBD1 as a possible D gene (6 bases). V was pared by 6 bases and J by 4 bases, with 16 bases between. Germline V gives CDR1 DFQATT, CDR2 SNEGSKA (reference sequence). The CDR3 length is 14 residues. The CDR3 DNA reads as TGCAGTGCCCTCCGGGACACCCAGTACAATGAGCAGTTCTTC. It is translated as CSALRDTQYNEQFF.

This clonotype was detected ten times or more. The V call is TRBV9, the J call TRBJ1-2; 7 bases fit TRBD1. The germline CDR1 and CDR2 sequences are SGDLS and YYNGEE. There are 13 residues in the CDR3. Trimming removed 4 bases from V and 7 bases from J; junction bases left unmatched: 7. The CDR3 loop reads CASSSTGVRGYTF. The CDR3 DNA follows: TGTGCCAGCAGCTCCACAGGGGTACGTGGCTACACCTTC.

This clonotype has only a few counts. The V and J genes are TRBV4-2 and TRBJ2-7, with 7 bases fitting TRBD1. The germline V gene encodes CDR1 LGHNA and CDR2 YNFKEQ. CDR3 length equals 18 residues. V shed 0 bases, J shed 2 bases, and the junction held 13 bases outside the gene matches. The CDR3 reads CASSQDLLAGTVAYEQYF. As DNA, the CDR3 is TGTGCCAGCAGCCAAGACCTCCTGGCCGGGACAGTCGCCTACGAGCAGTACTTC.

This clonotype occurred once. V and J are TRBV14 and TRBJ2-1; 9 nucleotides agree with TRBD1. Germline V CDR1 and CDR2: SGHDN, FVKESK. V was pared by 4 bases and J by 3 bases, with 4 bases of the junction left unmatched. The CDR3 consists of 15 residues. The CDR3: CASSPTGGDYNEQFF. CDR3 sequence (DNA): TGTGCCAGCAGCCCAACAGGGGGCGACTACAATGAGCAGTTCTTC.

This clonotype was seen at least ten times. The J gene is TRBJ2-2, the V gene TRBV5-1, with 9 bases fitting TRBD2. V shed 0 bases, J shed 4 bases, and the junction held 4 bases outside the gene matches. Germline V gene lookup returns CDR1 SGHRS and CDR2 YFSETQ. CDR3 length: 16 amino acids. The CDR3 sequence: CASSLARGRATGELFF. DNA for the CDR3: TGCGCCAGCAGCTTGGCCCGCGGGAGGGCCACCGGGGAGCTGTTTTTT.

Judged by abundance, this clonotype is medium-sized (0.01 to 0.1%). CDR3 amino acids: CASTPPAPYEQYF. The CDR3 DNA sequence: TGTGCCAGCACCCCTCCGGCCCCCTACGAGCAGTACTTC. The chain employs TRBV28 and TRBJ2-7; no clear D gene. CDR1 is MDHEN, CDR2 SYDVKM, per germline. CDR3 length equals 13 residues. V was cut by 7 bases and J by 2 bases, with 12 bases left in between.

The genes are TRBV2 and TRBJ2-2, with TRBD1 as a possible D gene (5 bases). Germline V gene lookup returns CDR1 SNHLY and CDR2 FYNNEI. The CDR3 runs to 14 residues. V was pared by 5 bases and J by 7 bases, with 14 bases between. The CDR3 sequence is CASSRASGFGELFF. DNA for the CDR3: TGTGCCAGCAGTCGTGCCTCAGGGTTCGGGGAGCTGTTTTTT. The full variable domain, completed using reference TRBV2 and TRBJ2-2, is EPEVTQTPSHQVTQMGQEVILRCVPISNHLYFYWYRQILGQKVEFLVSFYNNEISEKSEIFDDQFSVERPDGSNFTLKIRSTKLEDSAMYFCASSRASGFGELFFGEGSRLTVL.

This clonotype was counted at least ten times. The chain employs TRBV2 and TRBJ1-5, with a tentative D call TRBD1 (5 bases). The CDR3 length is 13 residues. The germline V gene encodes CDR1 SNHLY and CDR2 FYNNEI. The V end was cut by 3 bases, the J end by 7 bases, with 10 bases between. The CDR3: CASSEDKPQPQHF. The CDR3 DNA reads TGTGCCAGCAGTGAGGACAAGCCCCAGCCCCAGCATTTT.

The sample holds many counts of this clonotype. V usage is TRBV7-2 and J usage is TRBJ1-5; D possibly corresponds to TRBD1 (6 bases). V gave up 5 bases and J gave up 1 base, with 15 bases separating them. Germline CDR1 is SGHTA and CDR2 is FQGNSA. The length of the CDR3 is 16 residues. CDR3 sequence (DNA): TGTGCCAGCAGCCCAGAGGGGGGGATGAGCAATCAGCCCCAGCATTTT. Protein: CASSPEGGMSNQPQHF.

The CDR3: CASSLWDRNTEAFF. For the CDR3, the DNA is TGTGCCAGCAGCTTGTGGGACAGGAACACTGAAGCTTTCTTT. The chain combines TRBV7-2 with TRBJ1-1; 7 bases are a match to TRBD1. CDR1 is SGHTA and CDR2 is FQGNSA in the germline V gene. The CDR3 covers 14 residues. The J segment lost 1 base and the V segment lost 3 bases, leaving 2 bases of the junction unmatched. The variable domain in full, completed from reference TRBV7-2 and TRBJ1-1, reads GAGVSQSPSNKVTEKGKDVELRCDPISGHTALYWYRQSLGQGLEFLIYFQGNSAPDKSGLPSDRFSAERTGGSVSTLTIQRTQQEDSAVYLCASSLWDRNTEAFFGQGTRLTVV.

This clonotype has ten or more counts. The genes are TRBV20-1 and TRBJ2-5; TRBD2 matches 9 bases. Trimming removed 3 bases from V and 2 bases from J; junction bases left unmatched: 1. Germline-derived CDR1 and CDR2 are DFQATT and SNEGSKA (reference sequence). The CDR3 has 13 residues. CDR3 sequence: CSARTSGQETQYF. As DNA, the CDR3 is TGCAGTGCTAGGACTAGCGGTCAAGAGACCCAGTACTTC.

CDR3: CSVGAGRHEQYF. DNA for the CDR3: TGCAGCGTTGGGGCGGGCCGCCATGAGCAGTACTTC. The chain recombines TRBV29-1 with TRBJ2-7; D perhaps matches TRBD2 (5 bases). The CDR3 has 12 amino acids. Trimming took 4 bases from V and 7 from J, leaving 14 bases between them. Germline values: CDR1 SQVTM, CDR2 ANQGSEA.

Of note for this clonotype: A single base separates this from a much larger clone, so it may be a read error. The chain employs TRBV7-9 and TRBJ2-1, with D perhaps matching TRBD2 (6 bases). Germline-derived CDR1 and CDR2 are SEHNR and FQNEAQ (reference sequence). This CDR3 spans 16 amino acids. Deletions cut 3 bases from V and 3 bases from J, with 15 bases between. DNA for the CDR3: TGTGCCAGCAGCTTCGCGTCGGTGCGGGGCTACAATGAGCAGTTCTTC. It codes for CASSFASVRGYNEQFF.

This clonotype showed up many times. The chain uses TRBV28 and TRBJ1-4; perhaps TRBD1 as D (6 bases). Deletions cut 4 bases from V and 7 bases from J, with 16 bases between. Germline V CDR1 and CDR2: MDHEN, SYDVKM. The CDR3 is 15 residues long. The CDR3 nucleotides are TGTGCCAGCAGTTCATTAGGGGGAGACGGTGAAAAACTGTTTTTT. This codes for CASSSLGGDGEKLFF.

The V call is TRBV29-1, the J call TRBJ2-2, with 11 bases fitting TRBD1. The germline V gene encodes CDR1 SQVTM and CDR2 ANQGSEA. This CDR3 comprises 16 residues. The V segment lost 2 bases and the J segment 3 bases; nucleotides outside the gene matches: 5. The CDR3 nucleotides read TGCAGCGTTGAATATTCGGGACAGGGGGACACCGGGGAGCTGTTTTTT. It specifies CSVEYSGQGDTGELFF.